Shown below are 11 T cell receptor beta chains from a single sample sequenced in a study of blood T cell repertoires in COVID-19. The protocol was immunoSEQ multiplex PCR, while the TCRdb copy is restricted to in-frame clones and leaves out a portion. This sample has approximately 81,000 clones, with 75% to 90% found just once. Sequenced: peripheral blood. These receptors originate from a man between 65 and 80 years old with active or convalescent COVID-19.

The CDR3 sequence is CASSARTPKVDQPQHF. Written as DNA, the CDR3 is TGTGCCAGCAGTGCACGGACTCCGAAGGTGGATCAGCCCCAGCATTTT. The chain employs TRBV6-1 and TRBJ1-5; D remains unclear. The length of the CDR3 is 16 residues. Between the trimmed V and J ends, which lost 4 bases and 5 bases, there was a span of 18 bases. CDR1 is MNHNS, CDR2 SASEGT, per germline.

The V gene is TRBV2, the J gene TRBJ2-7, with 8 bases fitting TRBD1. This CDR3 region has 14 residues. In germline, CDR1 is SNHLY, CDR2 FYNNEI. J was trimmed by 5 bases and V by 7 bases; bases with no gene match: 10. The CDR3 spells CASTMDRVGNEQYF. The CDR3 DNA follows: TGTGCCAGCACCATGGACAGGGTTGGGAACGAGCAGTACTTC.

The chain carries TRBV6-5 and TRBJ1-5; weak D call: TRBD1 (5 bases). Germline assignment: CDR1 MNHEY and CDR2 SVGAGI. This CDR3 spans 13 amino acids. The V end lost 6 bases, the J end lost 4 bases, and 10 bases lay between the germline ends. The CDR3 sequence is CASSDSFNQPQHF. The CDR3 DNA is TGTGCCAGCAGCGACAGTTTTAATCAGCCCCAGCATTTT.

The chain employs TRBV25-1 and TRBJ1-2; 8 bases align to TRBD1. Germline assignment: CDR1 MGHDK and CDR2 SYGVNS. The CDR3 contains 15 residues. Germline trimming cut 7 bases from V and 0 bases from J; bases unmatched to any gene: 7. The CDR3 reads CASTRTGSANYGYTF. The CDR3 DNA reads TGTGCCAGCACCAGGACAGGGTCGGCTAACTATGGCTACACCTTC.

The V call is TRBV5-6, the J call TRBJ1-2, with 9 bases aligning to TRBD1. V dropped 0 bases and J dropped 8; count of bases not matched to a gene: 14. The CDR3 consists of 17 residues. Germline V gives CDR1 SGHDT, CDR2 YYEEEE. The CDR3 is CASSLARGQGRFGGYTF. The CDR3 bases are TGTGCCAGCAGCTTGGCCCGAGGACAGGGGAGGTTCGGAGGCTACACCTTC.

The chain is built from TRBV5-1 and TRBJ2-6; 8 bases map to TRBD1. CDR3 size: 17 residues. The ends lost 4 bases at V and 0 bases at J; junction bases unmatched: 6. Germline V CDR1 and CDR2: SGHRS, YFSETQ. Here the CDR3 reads CASSQTGVYSGANVLTF. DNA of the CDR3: TGCGCCAGCAGCCAGACAGGGGTTTACTCTGGGGCCAACGTCCTGACTTTC.

The CDR3 DNA sequence: TGTGCCAGCAGCGGGCAGCGGGGAGGAGAGACCCAGTACTTC. Translation: CASSGQRGGETQYF. This sequence joins TRBV7-2 and TRBJ2-5; 7 bases map to TRBD2. Losses at the gene ends were 5 bases for V and 4 bases for J; bases not matched to a gene: 7. In germline, CDR1 is SGHTA, CDR2 FQGNSA. This CDR3 is built from 14 residues.

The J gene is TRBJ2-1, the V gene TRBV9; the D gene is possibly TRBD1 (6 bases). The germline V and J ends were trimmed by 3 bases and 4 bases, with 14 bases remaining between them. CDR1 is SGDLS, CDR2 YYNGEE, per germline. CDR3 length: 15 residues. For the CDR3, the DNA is TGTGCCAGCAGCGACACCGGGACACCTTACAATGAGCAGTTCTTC. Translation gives CASSDTGTPYNEQFF.

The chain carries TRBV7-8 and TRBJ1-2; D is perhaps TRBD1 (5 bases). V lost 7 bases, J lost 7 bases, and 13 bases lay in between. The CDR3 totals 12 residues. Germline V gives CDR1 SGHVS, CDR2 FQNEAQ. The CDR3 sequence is CASTPSGLGYTF. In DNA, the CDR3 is TGTGCCAGCACCCCTTCAGGGCTTGGCTACACCTTC.

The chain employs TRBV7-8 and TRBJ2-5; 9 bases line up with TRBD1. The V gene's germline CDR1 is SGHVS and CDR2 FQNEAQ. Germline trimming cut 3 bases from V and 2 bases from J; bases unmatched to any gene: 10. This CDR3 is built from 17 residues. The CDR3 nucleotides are TGTGCCAGCAGCTTTTTGCCTGGGACAGGGTTTCAAGAGACCCAGTACTTC. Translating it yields CASSFLPGTGFQETQYF.

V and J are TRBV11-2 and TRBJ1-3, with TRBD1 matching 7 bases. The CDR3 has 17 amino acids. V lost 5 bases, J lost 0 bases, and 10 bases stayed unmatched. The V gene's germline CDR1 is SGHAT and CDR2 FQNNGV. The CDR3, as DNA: TGTGCCAGCAGCGGGACAGTAATAAGCAGCTCTGGAAACACCATATATTTT. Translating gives CASSGTVISSSGNTIYF.